These 30 T cell receptor beta chains came from one sample sequenced in a study of shared clonotypes between healthy human individuals. Repertoires were generated with immunoSEQ multiplex PCR, while TCRdb's copy carries only in-frame clones and drops some. The table has 2 million to 2.5 million clones, 95% seen once. Input material: naive CD4+ T cells sorted from blood. The subset denotes: CD45RA+ positively selected. Receptors originate from a man between 18 and 29 years old in good health.

The CDR3 DNA follows: TGTGCCAGCAGTTATTTAGCGGGAGGCTACGAGCAGTACTTC. Its translation is CASSYLAGGYEQYF. The J gene is TRBJ2-7, the V gene TRBV6-5, with 10 bases fitting TRBD2. CDR1 and CDR2 (germline): MNHEY, SVGAGI. There are 14 residues in the CDR3. V lost 3 bases, J lost 3 bases, and 2 bases stayed unmatched.

The CDR3 DNA is TGTGCCTGGACGACAGGGGGATTGGATCAGCCCCAGCATTTT. Its protein product is CAWTTGGLDQPQHF. The chain carries TRBV30 and TRBJ1-5; 9 positions match TRBD1. V trimming: 4 bases; J trimming: 5 bases; junction bases outside the gene matches: 6. This CDR3 comprises 14 residues. Per the germline V gene, CDR1 is GTSNPN and CDR2 is SVGIG (reference sequence).

This chain links TRBV5-1 with TRBJ1-4, with D tentatively TRBD1 (5 bases). The CDR3 sequence is 14 residues long. The germline V and J ends were trimmed by 4 bases and 4 bases, with 11 bases remaining between them. The V gene's germline CDR1 is SGHRS and CDR2 YFSETQ. CDR3 sequence (DNA): TGCGCCAGCAGCACAGGACGTAATAATGAAAAACTGTTTTTT. Translating it yields CASSTGRNNEKLFF.

In the case of this clone: At one boundary the junction diverges from the germline segment, which might be a read error. The chain has TRBV30 and TRBJ2-5; TRBD2 might be the D (6 bases). The V gene's germline CDR1 is GTSNPN and CDR2 SVGIG (reference sequence). There are 13 residues in the CDR3. CDR3 loop: CAWSPILASSLNF. In DNA form, the CDR3 reads TGTGCCTGGAGTCCCATTCTAGCGAGTTCCCTCAACTTC.

As to this clone: In the same sample, other DNA sequences code for this CDR3. CDR3 in DNA: TGTGCCAGCAGCTTAGGGACAGGAGTGAATTCACCCCTCCACTTT. Its translation: CASSLGTGVNSPLHF. The chain joins TRBV7-9 to TRBJ1-6, with 7 positions matching TRBD1. Trimming took 1 base from V and 7 from J; bases not matched to a gene: 4. The CDR3 sequence is 15 residues long. The germline gives CDR1 SEHNR, CDR2 FQNEAQ (reference sequence).

Concerning this clone: Distinct nucleotide sequences in the sample also encode this CDR3. The chain joins TRBV9 to TRBJ1-2; 8 bases align to TRBD1. J gave up 3 bases and V 2 bases, and 3 bases lay outside the gene matches. Germline-derived CDR1 and CDR2 are SGDLS and YYNGEE. This CDR3 is built from 14 residues. The CDR3 nucleotides are TGTGCCAGCAGCGTCGACAGGGGCGACTATGGCTACACCTTC. It translates to CASSVDRGDYGYTF.

This chain connects TRBV7-8 to TRBJ2-2; 8 nucleotides match TRBD1. The germline gives CDR1 SGHVS, CDR2 FQNEAQ. The CDR3 contains 16 residues. Trimming removed 5 bases from V and 4 bases from J; junction bases left unmatched: 9. The CDR3 nucleotides read TGTGCCAGCAGCGCGGACAGGGCGAGTAGCACCGGGGAGCTGTTTTTT. Amino acids: CASSADRASSTGELFF.

This clone occurred once. The rearrangement joins TRBV28 to TRBJ2-1, with 7 nucleotides matching TRBD2. The CDR3 consists of 14 residues. CDR1 is MDHEN and CDR2 is SYDVKM in the germline V gene. Trimming removed 6 bases from V and 4 bases from J; junction bases left unmatched: 6. CDR3 sequence: CASRGGTVYNEQFF. The CDR3 DNA follows: TGTGCCAGCAGGGGAGGGACCGTATACAATGAGCAGTTCTTC.

This chain links TRBV30 with TRBJ1-2, with D unclear. Trimming stripped 2 bases from V and 1 base from J, with 8 bases between. CDR1 and CDR2 (germline): GTSNPN, SVGIG (reference sequence). CDR3 length: 13 amino acids. The CDR3 is CAWSTILNYGYTF. CDR3 bases: TGTGCCTGGAGTACAATACTTAACTATGGCTACACCTTC.

J is TRBJ1-6 and V is TRBV9; TRBD1 aligns across 8 bases. CDR1 is SGDLS and CDR2 is YYNGEE in the germline V gene. The CDR3 spans 14 residues. Trimming cost V 3 bases and J 10 bases; bases outside gene matches: 6. CDR3 DNA sequence: TGTGCCAGCAGCGCGGGACAGGACAGGTCACCCCTCCACTTT. Amino acids: CASSAGQDRSPLHF.

The V call is TRBV10-3, the J call TRBJ2-3; perhaps TRBD2 as D (5 bases). Germline loops: CDR1 ENHRY, CDR2 SYGVKD. CDR3 length: 12 amino acids. Between the trimmed V and J ends, which lost 8 bases and 2 bases, there was a span of 8 bases. For the CDR3, the DNA is TGTGCCATCGCGACTAACACAGATACGCAGTATTTT. Protein sequence: CAIATNTDTQYF.

The CDR3 coding sequence is TGTGCCAGCAGGGCCACAAACACCGGGGAGCTGTTTTTT. Encoded protein: CASRATNTGELFF. This chain links TRBV6-1 with TRBJ2-2; no clear D. This CDR3 spans 13 amino acids. Germline loops: CDR1 MNHNS, CDR2 SASEGT. V was cut by 6 bases and J by 2 bases, with 7 bases left in between.

The chain joins TRBV19 to TRBJ1-3; a possible D gene is TRBD1 (6 bases). The V end was cut by 9 bases, the J end by 2 bases, with 14 bases between. CDR1 is LNHDA and CDR2 is SQIVND in the germline V gene (reference sequence). CDR3 length: 14 amino acids. This CDR3 reads CASFTGTPGNTIYF. CDR3 DNA: TGTGCCAGCTTCACAGGGACTCCTGGAAACACCATATATTTT. The full variable domain, in which reference TRBV19 and TRBJ1-3 provide the parts outside the CDR3, is DGGITQSPKYLFRKEGQNVTLSCEQNLNHDAMYWYRQDPGQGLRLIYYSQIVNDFQKGDIAEGYSVSREKKESFPLTVTSAQKNPTAFYLCASFTGTPGNTIYFGEGSWLTVV.

In its sample, this clone was seen a few times. Other DNA sequences in the same sample also yield this CDR3. The CDR3 loop is CASSSSGSTNEKLFF. The CDR3 region has the DNA TGTGCCAGCAGTTCGTCCGGTTCAACTAATGAAAAACTGTTTTTT. The V gene is TRBV28, the J gene TRBJ1-4; no firm D call. Per germline, CDR1 MDHEN and CDR2 SYDVKM. Trimming took 4 bases from V and 0 from J, leaving 9 bases between them. CDR3 length: 15 residues.

Details on this clone: A clone one base away is much larger, so this may be a read error. The chain couples TRBV4-3 to TRBJ2-2, with D maybe TRBD2 (6 bases). CDR1 and CDR2 (germline): LGHNA, YSLEER. CDR3 length: 15 amino acids. V lost 2 bases to trimming and J lost 7 bases, with 14 bases between them. CDR3 residues: CASSQRELRGGELFF. The CDR3 nucleotides read TGCGCCAGCAGCCAACGGGAGCTTAGGGGCGGGGAGCTGTTTTTT.

The chain links TRBV5-1 to TRBJ2-5, with a weak D call TRBD1 (5 bases). Germline CDR1 and CDR2: SGHRS and YFSETQ. Trimming cost V 7 bases and J 5 bases, with 18 bases left between them. CDR3 length: 14 amino acids. The CDR3 loop is CASSSTALGETQYF. CDR3 nucleotide sequence: TGCGCCAGCTCCTCGACAGCCTTAGGGGAGACCCAGTACTTC.

This clone was found once. The CDR3 sequence: CASSARHSSGNTIYF. CDR3 DNA sequence: TGTGCCAGCAGTGCCCGACACAGCTCTGGAAACACCATATATTTT. The rearrangement joins TRBV27 to TRBJ1-3; unclear D gene. Trimming left V 5 bases short and J 0 bases short, with 11 bases between. CDR1 is MNHEY, CDR2 SMNVEV, per germline (reference sequence). This CDR3 contains 15 residues.

The V call is TRBV7-9, the J call TRBJ1-2, with no clear D. Trimming left V 10 bases short and J 4 bases short, with 13 bases between. CDR1 and CDR2 (germline): SEHNR, FQNEAQ (reference sequence). The CDR3 is made up of 12 amino acids. The CDR3 loop reads CAIALISYGYTF. CDR3 bases: TGTGCCATTGCGCTGATATCCTATGGCTACACCTTC.

J is TRBJ2-5 and V is TRBV18; no clear D gene. V was trimmed by 3 bases and J by 2 bases, leaving 10 bases between them. Germline lookup yields CDR1 KGHSH and CDR2 LQKENI. The CDR3 consists of 14 residues. DNA for the CDR3: TGTGCCAGCTCACCGAGGCCGACGCAAGAGACCCAGTACTTC. Protein: CASSPRPTQETQYF.

This clone was seen a single time. The chain uses TRBV27 and TRBJ1-1; 8 nucleotides agree with TRBD1. Trimming cost V 5 bases and J 5 bases; bases outside gene matches: 13. Germline CDR1 is MNHEY and CDR2 is SMNVEV (reference sequence). The CDR3 is made up of 16 amino acids. CDR3 sequence reads: CASSPTPRTGLTEAFF. The CDR3 region has the DNA TGTGCCAGCAGTCCAACCCCCCGGACAGGGTTGACTGAAGCTTTCTTT.

This sequence joins TRBV7-6 and TRBJ2-7; D is undetermined. The V gene's germline CDR1 is SGHVS and CDR2 FNYEAQ. The CDR3 contains 13 residues. The V and J ends lost 5 bases and 6 bases respectively, with 14 bases between them. The CDR3 nucleotides read TGTGCCAGCAGCCTGAGTAATAGAGGCGAGCAGTACTTC. It codes for CASSLSNRGEQYF.

This rearrangement joins TRBV4-2 to TRBJ2-5, with 13 bases matching TRBD2. Trimming cost V 4 bases and J 3 bases; bases outside gene matches: 5. Per the germline V gene, CDR1 is LGHNA and CDR2 is YNFKEQ. The CDR3 extends over 16 amino acids. The CDR3 DNA reads TGTGCCAGCAGCCGGATAGGGACTAGCGGGAAAGAGACCCAGTACTTC. This translates into CASSRIGTSGKETQYF.

The V and J genes are TRBV2 and TRBJ2-2; D uncertain. Germline CDR1 reads SNHLY; CDR2 reads FYNNEI. With 6 bases removed from V and 6 bases from J, the gap between germline ends came to 8 bases. The CDR3 contains 12 residues. The CDR3 region is CASRADPGELFF. DNA for the CDR3: TGTGCCAGCAGGGCAGATCCCGGGGAGCTGTTTTTT.

The DNA of the CDR3 is TGTGCCAGCAGTGAAGTGGGGGGCTCCTATAATTCACCCCTCCACTTT. It encodes CASSEVGGSYNSPLHF. V is TRBV25-1 and J is TRBJ1-6; D might be TRBD1 (5 bases). Germline-derived CDR1 and CDR2 are MGHDK and SYGVNS. The CDR3 sequence is 16 residues long. V was shortened by 2 bases and J by 0 bases, with 8 bases between the two germline ends.

The chain joins TRBV5-4 to TRBJ2-3; 9 nucleotides align to TRBD2. The CDR3 runs 16 residues. The V and J ends lost 4 bases and 5 bases, in that order; junction bases with no gene match: 11. CDR1 is SGHNT, CDR2 YYREEE, per germline (reference sequence). The chain's CDR3 is CASSPLAGALGDTQYF. The CDR3 DNA reads as TGTGCCAGCAGCCCTTTAGCGGGGGCGCTCGGAGATACGCAGTATTTT.

This chain uses TRBV13 with TRBJ2-5, with 8 nucleotides matching TRBD1. V lost 0 bases, J lost 2 bases, and 2 bases stayed unmatched. CDR3 length equals 15 residues. Germline CDR1 PRHDT, CDR2 FYEKMQ (reference sequence). The CDR3 DNA reads TGTGCCAGCAGCTTAGGGGACAGGGAACAAGAGACCCAGTACTTC. It specifies CASSLGDREQETQYF.

This rearrangement joins TRBV9 to TRBJ1-3, with D maybe TRBD1 (6 bases). This CDR3 has 15 amino acids. With 5 bases removed from V and 0 bases from J, the gap between germline ends came to 12 bases. CDR1 SGDLS and CDR2 YYNGEE come from the germline V gene. The CDR3 loop reads CASSGGQPSGNTIYF. CDR3 nucleotide sequence: TGTGCCAGCAGTGGAGGACAGCCCTCTGGAAACACCATATATTTT. The full variable domain, its missing parts supplied by reference TRBV9 and TRBJ1-3, is DSGVTQTPKHLITATGQRVTLRCSPRSGDLSVYWYQQSLDQGLQFLIQYYNGEERAKGNILERFSAQQFPDLHSELNLSSLELGDSALYFCASSGGQPSGNTIYFGEGSWLTVV.

The chain combines TRBV25-1 with TRBJ1-2, with D hard to call. V was cut by 5 bases and J by 4 bases, with 5 bases left in between. From germline, CDR1 is MGHDK and CDR2 SYGVNS. This CDR3 spans 11 amino acids. The CDR3 spells CASSFSYGYTF. As DNA, the CDR3 is TGTGCCAGCAGTTTCAGCTATGGCTACACCTTC.

With regard to this clone: This CDR3 is also generated by other DNA sequences in the sample. The chain couples TRBV5-1 to TRBJ2-5, with D tentatively TRBD1 (6 bases). Germline V gene data show CDR1 as SGHRS and CDR2 as YFSETQ. V lost 0 bases and J lost 1, with 10 bases in between. The CDR3 is made up of 15 amino acids. Here the CDR3 DNA reads TGCGCCAGCAGCTTGGCACAGGGCATCCAAGAGACCCAGTACTTC. This sequence encodes CASSLAQGIQETQYF.

Worth noting for this clone: The sample has other DNA sequences that encode this CDR3 too. The V and J genes are TRBV29-1 and TRBJ2-2; D may be TRBD2 (7 bases). CDR3 length equals 14 residues. Deletions cut 5 bases from V and 2 bases from J, with 12 bases between. Germline CDR1 and CDR2: SQVTM and ANQGSEA. CDR3 region: CSVRGGPNTGELFF. CDR3 nucleotide sequence: TGCAGCGTTCGCGGGGGCCCAAACACCGGGGAGCTGTTTTTT.